These 20 T cell receptor beta chains were sequenced from one sample in a study of shared clonotypes between healthy human individuals. Sequenced by immunoSEQ multiplex PCR; TCRdb stores in-frame clones only, minus some. This sample has 2 million to 3 million clones; approximately 94% occur once, and the top ten carry over 0.12%. Sequenced input: naive CD4+ T cells sorted from blood. The subset denotes: CD45RA+ positively selected. These receptors were taken from a man younger than 35 in good health.

The chain employs TRBV5-6 and TRBJ2-5; perhaps TRBD2 as D (6 bases). The DNA end is a closer match to TRBJ2-7, so the J assignment may be wrong. Germline-derived CDR1 and CDR2 are SGHDT and YYEEEE. The CDR3 sequence is 15 residues long. The CDR3 spells CASSLAGTGPYEQYF. The CDR3 DNA reads TGTGCCAGCAGCTTGGCGGGGACTGGTCCCTACGAGCAGTACTTC.

The chain employs TRBV9 and TRBJ2-7; D ambiguous. This CDR3 comprises 16 residues. Trimming removed 0 bases from V and 0 bases from J, with 13 bases in between. CDR1 is SGDLS and CDR2 is YYNGEE in the germline V gene. In nucleotides, the CDR3 is TGTGCCAGCAGCGTAGCTACGAAACCTACCTCCTACGAGCAGTACTTC. It is translated as CASSVATKPTSYEQYF.

V is TRBV7-9 and J is TRBJ2-7, with a tentative D call TRBD1 (6 bases). The CDR3 totals 14 residues. V lost 0 bases and J 6 bases, leaving 12 bases between the germline ends. Per the germline V gene, CDR1 is SEHNR and CDR2 is FQNEAQ (reference sequence). The CDR3, as DNA: TGTGCCAGCAGCTTAGCGGGGACAATCGGCGAGCAGTACTTC. Translation: CASSLAGTIGEQYF.

As concerns this clone: Additional DNA sequences in this sample encode the identical CDR3. This chain links TRBV5-6 with TRBJ2-2; no firm D call. V lost 2 bases and J lost 4, with 3 bases in between. This CDR3 comprises 12 residues. Per the germline V gene, CDR1 is SGHDT and CDR2 is YYEEEE. DNA for the CDR3: TGTGCCAGCAGCTTATCCACCGGGGAGCTGTTTTTT. This translates into CASSLSTGELFF.

V gene TRBV11-1 combines with J gene TRBJ2-3, with a tentative D call TRBD2 (6 bases). CDR3 length: 18 amino acids. Germline V gene lookup returns CDR1 SGHAT and CDR2 FQDESV (reference sequence). Trimming left V 6 bases short and J 0 bases short, with 22 bases between. CDR3 nucleotides: TGTGCCAGCAGTCCTAGGAGGGAGTCTGCTACTAGCACAGATACGCAGTATTTT. It is translated as CASSPRRESATSTDTQYF.

The gene calls are TRBV7-2 and TRBJ1-1, with D maybe TRBD1 (5 bases). V was clipped by 5 bases and J by 1 base, with 8 bases between them. The CDR3 consists of 13 residues. CDR1 and CDR2 from the germline V gene are SGHTA and FQGNSA. This CDR3 is CASSRGPNTEAFF. The DNA of the CDR3 is TGTGCCAGCAGCCGGGGACCGAACACTGAAGCTTTCTTT.

The genes are TRBV7-9 and TRBJ2-3; 8 bases map to TRBD1. J was trimmed by 4 bases and V by 2 bases; bases with no gene match: 11. Per the germline V gene, CDR1 is SEHNR and CDR2 is FQNEAQ (reference sequence). The CDR3 runs to 17 residues. The CDR3 protein is CASSLLGRDRNADTQYF. CDR3 nucleotides: TGTGCCAGCAGCTTACTAGGCCGGGACAGGAACGCAGATACGCAGTATTTT.

This chain joins TRBV5-1 and TRBJ2-5; D is perhaps TRBD1 (5 bases). Germline V lookup: CDR1 SGHRS, CDR2 YFSETQ. Trimming shortened V by 1 base and J by 2 bases, and 9 bases separated the two germline ends. The CDR3 is 14 residues long. This chain's CDR3 is CASSLFPGQETQYF. The CDR3 DNA reads as TGCGCCAGCAGCTTGTTCCCAGGGCAAGAGACCCAGTACTTC.

As regards this clone: The sample has other DNA sequences that encode this CDR3 too. This sequence joins TRBV12-5 and TRBJ1-1; no clear D gene. The CDR3 runs to 13 residues. The V end was cut by 2 bases, the J end by 0 bases, with 4 bases between. Per germline, CDR1 LGHNT and CDR2 FRNRAP. CDR3 sequence reads: CASGLRLNTEAFF. For the CDR3, the DNA is TGTGCTAGTGGTTTGAGGCTGAACACTGAAGCTTTCTTT.

The chain combines TRBV28 with TRBJ2-1; possibly TRBD1 or TRBD2 for D (6 bases each). This CDR3 comprises 16 residues. Trimming stripped 8 bases from V and 0 bases from J, with 17 bases between. Germline loops: CDR1 MDHEN, CDR2 SYDVKM. The chain's CDR3 is CASAEGTRGSYNEQFF. The CDR3 DNA reads as TGTGCCAGCGCGGAGGGGACAAGGGGCTCCTACAATGAGCAGTTCTTC.

This clone turned up a few times. This chain connects TRBV6-6 to TRBJ1-5, with D unclear. The CDR3 is 14 residues long. Trimming removed 2 bases from V and 3 bases from J, with 8 bases in between. CDR1 and CDR2 from the germline V gene are MNHNY and SVGAGI (reference sequence). This chain's CDR3 is CASSYGVINQPQHF. CDR3 in DNA: TGTGCCAGCAGTTACGGAGTGATCAATCAGCCCCAGCATTTT.

V and J are TRBV9 and TRBJ2-1, with D unresolved. The CDR3 is made up of 15 amino acids. Germline V lookup: CDR1 SGDLS, CDR2 YYNGEE. The V gene lost 1 base and the J gene lost 6 bases, with 14 bases spanning the gap. Here the CDR3 reads CASSVQGSAFNEQFF. As DNA, the CDR3 is TGTGCCAGCAGCGTACAAGGCTCGGCTTTCAATGAGCAGTTCTTC.

The genes are TRBV5-6 and TRBJ1-1; D possibly corresponds to TRBD1 (6 bases). Per the germline V gene, CDR1 is SGHDT and CDR2 is YYEEEE. This CDR3 has 14 amino acids. V lost 3 bases and J 2 bases, leaving 11 bases between the germline ends. The CDR3 region has the DNA TGTGCCAGCAGCTCACAGGGACATAACACTGAAGCTTTCTTT. Protein sequence: CASSSQGHNTEAFF.

Points on this clone: The same CDR3 arises from other DNA sequences in this sample as well. The rearrangement uses TRBV10-3 and TRBJ2-5; D may be TRBD2 (5 bases). The V gene lost 2 bases and the J gene lost 5 bases, with 6 bases spanning the gap. CDR1 and CDR2 (germline): ENHRY, SYGVKD. This CDR3 has 12 residues. The CDR3 loop is CAISETSETQYF. The DNA of the CDR3 is TGTGCCATCAGTGAGACTAGTGAGACCCAGTACTTC.

J is TRBJ2-3 and V is TRBV11-2, with 7 bases identical to TRBD1. This CDR3 spans 15 amino acids. V lost 5 bases and J lost 2; bases outside the gene matches: 7. CDR1 and CDR2 (germline): SGHAT, FQNNGV. As DNA, the CDR3 is TGTGCCAGCAGCAGCACGGGACAGACCACAGATACGCAGTATTTT. This codes for CASSSTGQTTDTQYF.

The chain carries TRBV7-9 and TRBJ1-3; D gene unclear. Germline loops: CDR1 SEHNR, CDR2 FQNEAQ (reference sequence). V gave up 2 bases and J gave up 0 bases, with 11 bases separating them. This CDR3 comprises 16 residues. CDR3 protein: CASSLIMASSGNTIYF. CDR3 sequence (DNA): TGTGCCAGCAGCTTAATCATGGCGAGCTCTGGAAACACCATATATTTT.

As regards this clone: This CDR3 is also generated by other DNA sequences in the sample. The chain uses TRBV7-2 and TRBJ2-7; D is unclear. Deletions cut 4 bases from V and 2 bases from J, with 6 bases between. The V gene's germline CDR1 is SGHTA and CDR2 FQGNSA. The CDR3 is 12 amino acids. CDR3 region: CASSSGAYEQYF. The CDR3 bases are TGTGCCAGCAGCTCTGGTGCCTACGAGCAGTACTTC.

The chain has TRBV15 and TRBJ1-5; TRBD1 matches 8 bases. Per the germline V gene, CDR1 is LNHNV and CDR2 is YYDKDF (reference sequence). V was clipped by 0 bases and J by 5 bases; unmatched bases: 3. The length of the CDR3 is 15 residues. The CDR3 DNA sequence: TGTGCCACCAGCAGAGAGGACAGGGTAGATCAGCCCCAGCATTTT. Its protein is CATSREDRVDQPQHF.

The V gene is TRBV5-1, the J gene TRBJ2-7; 8 bases are a match to TRBD2. This CDR3 spans 15 amino acids. Germline V gives CDR1 SGHRS, CDR2 YFSETQ. Trimming at V came to 2 bases and at J to 3 bases, leaving 7 bases not matched to a gene. CDR3 bases: TGCGCCAGCAGCTTTCTCTCGGGAGGGGGCTACGAGCAGTACTTC. Translated: CASSFLSGGGYEQYF.

The chain uses TRBV2 and TRBJ2-7, with D uncertain. The V gene lost 2 bases and the J gene lost 3 bases, with 23 bases spanning the gap. This CDR3 contains 18 residues. Germline CDR1 and CDR2: SNHLY and FYNNEI. The CDR3 DNA reads TGTGCCAGCAGTGAAACTCCCTCCAGCTCAGGCCGACTCTACGAGCAGTACTTC. It is translated as CASSETPSSSGRLYEQYF. The full variable domain, rest sourced from reference TRBV2 and TRBJ2-7, is EPEVTQTPSHQVTQMGQEVILRCVPISNHLYFYWYRQILGQKVEFLVSFYNNEISEKSEIFDDQFSVERPDGSNFTLKIRSTKLEDSAMYFCASSETPSSSGRLYEQYFGPGTRLTVT.